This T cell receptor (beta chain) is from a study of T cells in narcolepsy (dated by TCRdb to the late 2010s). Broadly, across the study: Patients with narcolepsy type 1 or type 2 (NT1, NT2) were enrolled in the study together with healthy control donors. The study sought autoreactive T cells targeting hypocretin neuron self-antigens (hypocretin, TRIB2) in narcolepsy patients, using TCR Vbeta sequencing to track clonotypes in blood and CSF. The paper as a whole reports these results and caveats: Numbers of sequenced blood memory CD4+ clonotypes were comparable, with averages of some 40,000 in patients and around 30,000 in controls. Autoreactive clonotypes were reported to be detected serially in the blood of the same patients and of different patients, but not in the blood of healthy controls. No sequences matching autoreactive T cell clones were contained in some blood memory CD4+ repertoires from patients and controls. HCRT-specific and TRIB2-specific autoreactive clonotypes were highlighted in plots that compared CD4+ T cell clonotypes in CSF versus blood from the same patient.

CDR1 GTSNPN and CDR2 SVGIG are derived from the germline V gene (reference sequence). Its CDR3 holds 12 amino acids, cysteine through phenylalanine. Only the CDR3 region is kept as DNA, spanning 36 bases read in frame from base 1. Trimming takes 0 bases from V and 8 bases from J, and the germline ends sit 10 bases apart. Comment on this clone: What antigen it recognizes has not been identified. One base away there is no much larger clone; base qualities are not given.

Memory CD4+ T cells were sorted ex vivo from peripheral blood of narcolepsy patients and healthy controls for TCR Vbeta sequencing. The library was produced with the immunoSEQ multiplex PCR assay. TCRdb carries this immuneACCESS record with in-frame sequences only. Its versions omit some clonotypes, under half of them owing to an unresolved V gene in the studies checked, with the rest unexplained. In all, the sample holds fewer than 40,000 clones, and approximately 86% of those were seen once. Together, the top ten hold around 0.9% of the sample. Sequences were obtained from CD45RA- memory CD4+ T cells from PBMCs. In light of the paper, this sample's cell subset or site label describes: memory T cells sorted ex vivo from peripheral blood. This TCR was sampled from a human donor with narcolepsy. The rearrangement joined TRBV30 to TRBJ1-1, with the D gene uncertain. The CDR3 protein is CAWSVSRAEAFF. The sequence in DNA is TGTGCCTGGAGTGTCTCCCGGGCAGAAGCTTTCTTT.